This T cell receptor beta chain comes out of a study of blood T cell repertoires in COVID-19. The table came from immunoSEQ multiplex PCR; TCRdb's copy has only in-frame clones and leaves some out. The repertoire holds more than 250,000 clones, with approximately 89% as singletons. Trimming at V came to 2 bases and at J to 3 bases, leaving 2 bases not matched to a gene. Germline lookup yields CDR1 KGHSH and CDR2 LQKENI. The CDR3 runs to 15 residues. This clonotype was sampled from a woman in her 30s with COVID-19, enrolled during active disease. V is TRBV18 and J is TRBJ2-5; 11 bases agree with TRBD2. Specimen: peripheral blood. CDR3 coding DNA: TGTGCCAGCTCACCAGGGACTAGCGGTAAAGAGACCCAGTACTTC. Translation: CASSPGTSGKETQYF.